This T cell receptor (beta chain) was captured by sequencing in a study of blood T cell repertoires in COVID-19 (dated by TCRdb to the early 2020s). Regarding the complete study: Samples covering the acute and convalescent phases of COVID-19 were provided by collaborators in the United States, Italy and Spain. The material from the prospective study consisted of cDNA or gDNA derived from T cells, B-cell-depleted T cells, or PBMCs. Deeply sampled blood TCRbeta repertoires from subjects exposed to, actively infected with, or recovered from COVID-19 were included in the dataset. The repertoires were made available in a free public database intended to serve as a resource for research on the immune response to SARS-CoV-2. Samples came from the ongoing ImmuneRACE study (first 160 participants) plus 1,254 subjects from 6 global collaborators. Sample metadata almost always included a de-identified subject ID, COVID-19 status, age in years and sex. HLA class I and class II types, where available, came from metadata supplied by the sample provider rather than from assay-based typing. The paper's findings and limits, for the study overall: How much clinical and demographic metadata was included differed by source and by participant, and the metadata was provided uncurated.

Collaborating institutions collected whole blood in K2EDTA tubes following their own protocols. For TCRbeta analysis, collaborator samples were shipped as frozen whole blood, as isolated PBMCs, or as DNA extracted from either sample type. The immunoSEQ Assay, a bias-controlled multiplex PCR, was used to amplify TCRbeta CDR3 regions from genomic DNA. Per the source publication's procedure: The number of nucleated cells in each sample was estimated by amplification of reference gene primers within the assay. To quantify the absolute abundance of each unique TCRbeta CDR3 rearrangement, sequence reads were collapsed and filtered. Productive Simpson clonality was computed per sample as the square root of Simpson's diversity index over productive rearrangements. The source is immuneACCESS, and TCRdb retained only in-frame sequences with V and J called. Part of the clones is not carried over; for the studies checked, unresolved V genes explain less than half of this, and the remainder is unexplained. V and J calls and clone size are as listed in that table; D and trimming were resolved from the DNA. The sample table holds about 200,000 clones, of which roughly nine tenths were seen once. In total, the top ten clones hold 0.78% of the sample.

The CDR3, from cysteine to phenylalanine, totals 13 residues. CDR3 DNA only is kept here, 39 bases in frame from base 1. V is pruned by 6 bases and J by 1 base, leaving 2 bases of the junction without a gene match. CDR1 and CDR2, per the germline V gene, are MNHEY and SVGAGI. For this clone: Its target antigen remains unknown. No much larger clone exists at a distance of one base, and base qualities are not known.

Sequenced input: peripheral blood. The sequence came from a woman aged 70-85 years with acute or convalescent COVID-19. The rearrangement combines TRBV6-5 with TRBJ2-5; 7 bases in the middle match TRBD2. DNA sequence: TGTGCCAGCAGCGGGGGGTCCCAAGAGACCCAGTACTTC. This translates into CASSGGSQETQYF.